These 32 T cell receptor beta chains came from one sample sequenced in a study of T cells after yellow fever vaccination. Via MiXCR, TCRdb re-called the 5' RACE reads, giving one row per CDR3 protein. The data contain approximately 550,000 distinct CDR3 sequences, approximately 21% of them singletons. Specimen: PBMCs, collected 15 days after the yellow fever booster vaccination. These receptors all come from a young man who received the YFV17D yellow fever vaccine.

The V and J genes are TRBV20-1 and TRBJ2-5, with D hard to call. In germline, CDR1 is DFQATT, CDR2 SNEGSKA (reference sequence). This CDR3 region has 11 residues. Trimming left V 6 bases short and J 7 bases short, with 12 bases between. The CDR3 nucleotides are TGCAGTGCCTGGCTCAAGGGGACCCAGTACTTC. As protein: CSAWLKGTQYF.

This chain uses TRBV24-1 with TRBJ2-5; D not resolved. Per the germline V gene, CDR1 is KGHDR and CDR2 is SFDVKD. The ends were cut back, 2 bases at V and 0 bases at J, with 18 bases in the middle. The CDR3 loop spans 18 amino acids. The CDR3 sequence: CATSDSAAGHPNQETQYF. In DNA, the CDR3 is TGTGCCACCAGTGATTCGGCGGCCGGTCACCCAAACCAAGAGACCCAGTACTTC.

This chain connects TRBV5-1 to TRBJ2-5; no firm D call. Germline lookup yields CDR1 SGHRS and CDR2 YFSETQ. The CDR3 is 14 amino acids. V was trimmed by 5 bases and J by 4 bases, leaving 15 bases between them. Here the CDR3 reads CASSRASTAETQYF. CDR3 sequence (DNA): TGCGCCAGCAGTCGGGCTTCCACGGCAGAGACCCAGTACTTC.

This chain joins TRBV20-1 and TRBJ2-1; D might be TRBD2 (5 bases). Trimming removed 3 bases from V and 5 bases from J, with 17 bases in between. Germline lookup yields CDR1 DFQATT and CDR2 SNEGSKA (reference sequence). CDR3 length: 15 residues. Written as DNA, the CDR3 is TGCAGTGCTAGTCAGAAGAGGGAGCCAAACAATGAGCAGTTCTTC. This codes for CSASQKREPNNEQFF.

The rearrangement uses TRBV12-3 or TRBV12-4 and TRBJ2-4; TRBD1 matches at 10 bases. Germline trimming cut 5 bases from V and 6 bases from J; bases unmatched to any gene: 1. The CDR3 is 13 amino acids. The DNA of the CDR3 is TGTGCCAGCAGTCGACAGGGGGCAAACATTCAGTACTTC. It encodes CASSRQGANIQYF.

In this sample, this clonotype turned up a few times. V gene TRBV5-5 combines with J gene TRBJ2-2; 7 bases line up with TRBD1. The CDR3 has 15 residues. Germline CDR1 SGHKS, CDR2 YYEKEE (reference sequence). The trim removed 2 bases at V and 7 bases at J, leaving 8 bases unmatched. The DNA of the CDR3 is TGTGCCAGCAGCTTCAGAATGACAGGGAACGGGGAGCTGTTTTTT. This translates into CASSFRMTGNGELFF.

The chain is built from TRBV5-4 and TRBJ2-1; 9 positions agree with TRBD1. The CDR3 spans 14 residues. After removal of 1 base from V and 9 bases from J, the junction contained 5 bases not matched to a gene. Germline V gene lookup returns CDR1 SGHNT and CDR2 YYREEE (reference sequence). This chain's CDR3 is CASSLQGQGFEQFF. The CDR3 DNA follows: TGTGCCAGCAGCTTGCAGGGACAGGGTTTTGAGCAGTTCTTC.

This clonotype was picked up a small number of times. The J gene is TRBJ2-1, the V gene TRBV6-5; 7 nucleotides agree with TRBD2. The CDR3 extends over 17 amino acids. CDR1 and CDR2 (germline): MNHEY, SVGAGI. J lost 0 bases, V lost 2 bases, and 7 bases had no gene match. The CDR3 reads CASSYRPSGYSYNEQFF. CDR3 sequence (DNA): TGTGCCAGCAGTTACCGCCCTAGCGGTTACTCCTACAATGAGCAGTTCTTC.

This chain links TRBV6-1 with TRBJ2-7; D is perhaps TRBD1 (6 bases). The CDR3 consists of 13 residues. Germline V gives CDR1 MNHNS, CDR2 SASEGT. Trimming removed 6 bases at V and 3 bases at J, with 12 bases between. The chain's CDR3 is CASSRTADYEQYF. DNA of the CDR3: TGTGCCAGCAGCAGGACAGCCGACTACGAGCAGTACTTC.

V and J are TRBV7-9 and TRBJ1-4, with no clear D. With 3 bases removed from V and 5 bases from J, the gap between germline ends came to 10 bases. Germline V gives CDR1 SEHNR, CDR2 FQNEAQ (reference sequence). This CDR3 comprises 14 residues. CDR3 nucleotides: TGTGCCAGCAGCTTTGCGGGGTTGAATGAAAAACTGTTTTTT. Translating it yields CASSFAGLNEKLFF. The full variable domain, rest sourced from reference TRBV7-9 and TRBJ1-4, is DTGVSQNPRHKITKRGQNVTFRCDPISEHNRLYWYRQTLGQGPEFLTYFQNEAQLEKSRLLSDRFSAERPKGSFSTLEIQRTEQGDSAMYLCASSFAGLNEKLFFGSGTQLSVL.

This sequence joins TRBV29-1 and TRBJ1-1; 7 bases line up with TRBD1. Germline CDR1 SQVTM, CDR2 ANQGSEA. The CDR3 contains 13 residues. The ends lost 3 bases at V and 6 bases at J; junction bases unmatched: 7. As DNA, the CDR3 is TGCAGCGTTGACGAGACAGGGTGGGCTGAAGCTTTCTTT. It is translated as CSVDETGWAEAFF.

The V call is TRBV6-2 or TRBV6-3, the J call TRBJ2-7, with 9 bases that match TRBD1. This CDR3 is 16 amino acids long. V lost 7 bases, J lost 0 bases, and 10 bases stayed unmatched. Germline V lookup: CDR1 MNHEY, CDR2 SVGEGT. The CDR3 loop reads CASNSPRDRASYEQYF. CDR3 nucleotides: TGTGCCAGCAATTCACCCCGGGACAGGGCCTCCTACGAGCAGTACTTC.

This clonotype was seen a few times. The chain has TRBV20-1 and TRBJ2-5; tentative D call: TRBD2 (5 bases). Trimming left V 6 bases short and J 5 bases short, with 7 bases between. Germline CDR1 and CDR2: DFQATT and SNEGSKA (reference sequence). The CDR3 extends over 10 amino acids. The CDR3 nucleotides are TGCAGTGCCACGGGGGAGACCCAGTACTTC. Encoded protein: CSATGETQYF.

In this sample, this clonotype turned up a few times. V usage is TRBV15 and J usage is TRBJ2-3; a possible D gene is TRBD1 (6 bases). Germline V gene sequence: CDR1 LNHNV, CDR2 YYDKDF (reference sequence). This CDR3 is 15 amino acids long. Trimming left V 0 bases short and J 5 bases short, with 12 bases between. CDR3 coding DNA: TGTGCCACCAGCAGAGATCACGAAGGGGGAGATACGCAGTATTTT. Translating gives CATSRDHEGGDTQYF.

This clonotype was counted between two and nine times. The rearrangement joins TRBV20-1 to TRBJ2-3; 9 nucleotides match TRBD2. This CDR3 spans 17 amino acids. Germline loops: CDR1 DFQATT, CDR2 SNEGSKA (reference sequence). V lost 6 bases, J lost 3 bases, and 16 bases stayed unmatched. The CDR3 reads CSASAIIAGVETDTQYF. DNA for the CDR3: TGCAGTGCCAGCGCAATTATAGCGGGAGTAGAGACAGATACGCAGTATTTT.

This clonotype has a count of ten or more. The rearrangement uses TRBV5-1 and TRBJ2-1, with TRBD2 matching over 9 bases. The CDR3 totals 13 residues. Germline V lookup: CDR1 SGHRS, CDR2 YFSETQ. V lost 5 bases and J lost 6; bases outside the gene matches: 3. The CDR3 DNA reads as TGCGCCAGCAGTTCTAGCGGGGCCAATGAGCAGTTCTTC. It specifies CASSSSGANEQFF.

This chain links TRBV7-8 with TRBJ2-5, with 9 bases identical to TRBD2. V trimming: 4 bases; J trimming: 6 bases; junction bases outside the gene matches: 6. Germline loops: CDR1 SGHVS, CDR2 FQNEAQ. The CDR3 is 14 residues long. The CDR3 is CASSYLAGIQTQYF. The CDR3 DNA reads as TGTGCCAGCAGCTACCTAGCGGGGATACAGACCCAGTACTTC. Variable domain in full (rest from reference TRBV7-8 and TRBJ2-5): GAGVSQSPRYKVAKRGQDVALRCDPISGHVSLFWYQQALGQGPEFLTYFQNEAQLDKSGLPSDRFFAERPEGSVSTLKIQRTQQEDSAVYLCASSYLAGIQTQYFGPGTRLLVL.

The chain joins TRBV4-3 to TRBJ2-2, with no clear D. The CDR3 runs to 15 residues. CDR1 and CDR2 from the germline V gene are LGHNA and YSLEER. V was clipped by 0 bases and J by 6 bases, with 11 bases between them. The CDR3: CASSQDSTLPGELFF. In DNA, the CDR3 is TGCGCCAGCAGCCAAGATTCTACCCTCCCCGGGGAGCTGTTTTTT.

The chain has TRBV7-2 and TRBJ1-3; D gene uncertain. The V gene lost 2 bases and the J gene lost 0 bases, with 8 bases spanning the gap. The CDR3 sequence is 15 residues long. Germline V gene data show CDR1 as SGHTA and CDR2 as FQGNSA. CDR3 DNA: TGTGCCAGCAGCTTAAGTTGGGGCTCTGGAAACACCATATATTTT. This sequence encodes CASSLSWGSGNTIYF. Full variable domain (rest looked up from reference TRBV7-2 and TRBJ1-3): GAGVSQSPSNKVTEKGKDVELRCDPISGHTALYWYRQSLGQGLEFLIYFQGNSAPDKSGLPSDRFSAERTGGSVSTLTIQRTQQEDSAVYLCASSLSWGSGNTIYFGEGSWLTVV.

In this sample, this clonotype turned up a few times. The rearrangement links TRBV7-9 to TRBJ2-1, with 9 positions matching TRBD2. This CDR3 has 15 residues. With V trimmed by 4 bases and J by 7 bases, 8 bases remained unmatched. The germline gives CDR1 SEHNR, CDR2 FQNEAQ (reference sequence). The CDR3 DNA reads TGTGCCAGCAGCTCTGTAGCGGGAGTGCGGAATGAGCAGTTCTTC. Protein product: CASSSVAGVRNEQFF.

This clonotype showed up just a few times. J is TRBJ1-1 and V is TRBV3-1; unclear D gene. There are 14 residues in the CDR3. CDR1 is LGHDT, CDR2 YNNKEL, per germline (reference sequence). Trimming took off 0 bases at V and 1 base at J, with 6 bases between the two ends. The CDR3 region has the DNA TGTGCCAGCAGCCAAGAGTACGGGAACACTGAAGCTTTCTTT. Its translation is CASSQEYGNTEAFF. The full variable domain, in which reference TRBV3-1 and TRBJ1-1 provide the parts outside the CDR3, is DTAVSQTPKYLVTQMGNDKSIKCEQNLGHDTMYWYKQDSKKFLKIMFSYNNKELIINETVPNRFSPKSPDKAHLNLHINSLELGDSAVYFCASSQEYGNTEAFFGQGTRLTVV.

The sample holds many counts of this clonotype. The rearrangement links TRBV29-1 to TRBJ1-1; D gene unclear. Trimming shortened V by 7 bases and J by 1 base, and 10 bases separated the two germline ends. The CDR3 has 12 amino acids. The germline gives CDR1 SQVTM, CDR2 ANQGSEA. The CDR3 DNA follows: TGCAGCGCTTTCGAACCGAACACTGAAGCTTTCTTT. Amino acids: CSAFEPNTEAFF.

This sequence joins TRBV5-6 and TRBJ2-1; 13 bases map to TRBD2. This CDR3 is built from 18 residues. Germline trimming cut 7 bases from V and 1 base from J; bases unmatched to any gene: 11. Germline CDR1 SGHDT, CDR2 YYEEEE. The CDR3 is CASSLRTSGRISYNEQFF. CDR3 sequence (DNA): TGTGCCAGCTCCCTCCGGACTAGCGGGAGAATATCCTACAATGAGCAGTTCTTC.

This clonotype was counted only a few times. The CDR3 DNA reads TGCAGTGCTAGAGCGGACCTGGCGACTAGCGGATTTAGCACAGATACGCAGTATTTT. It codes for CSARADLATSGFSTDTQYF. V and J are TRBV20-1 and TRBJ2-3; 9 bases match TRBD2. The CDR3 consists of 19 residues. Germline CDR1 is DFQATT and CDR2 is SNEGSKA (reference sequence). Unmatched junction bases numbered 14, after V lost 1 base and J lost 0 bases.

The V call is TRBV6-1, the J call TRBJ1-4; a weak D match, TRBD1 (5 bases). The CDR3 runs 14 residues. Germline assignment: CDR1 MNHNS and CDR2 SASEGT. Trimming removed 6 bases from V and 5 bases from J, with 13 bases in between. CDR3: CASRIRGANEKLFF. Here the CDR3 DNA reads TGTGCCAGCAGAATACGCGGGGCGAATGAAAAACTGTTTTTT.

This clonotype was detected a few times. The chain recombines TRBV19 with TRBJ2-7; D remains ambiguous. V was pared by 4 bases and J by 2 bases, with 9 bases between. This CDR3 is 13 amino acids long. Per germline, CDR1 LNHDA and CDR2 SQIVND (reference sequence). CDR3 sequence (DNA): TGTGCCAGTAGTAGTGCAACCCCCTACGAGCAGTACTTC. Translating it yields CASSSATPYEQYF.

This chain joins TRBV20-1 and TRBJ1-6, with D possibly being TRBD1 (6 bases). V gave up 4 bases and J gave up 7 bases, with 11 bases separating them. The CDR3 is 13 residues long. In germline, CDR1 is DFQATT, CDR2 SNEGSKA (reference sequence). CDR3 bases: TGCAGTGCTATGGGGGCGCGCAATTCACCCCTCCACTTT. Amino acid sequence: CSAMGARNSPLHF.

The CDR3 loop is CASSSPPPSGNYNEQFF. The CDR3 DNA sequence: TGCGCCAGCAGCTCCCCTCCCCCTAGCGGGAACTACAATGAGCAGTTCTTC. The V call is TRBV5-1, the J call TRBJ2-1, with 9 bases fitting TRBD2. After removal of 3 bases from V and 3 bases from J, the junction contained 10 bases not matched to a gene. Germline values: CDR1 SGHRS, CDR2 YFSETQ. This CDR3 region has 17 residues.

In DNA, the CDR3 is TGCGCCAGCAGCCAGGGACACCTGTACCAAGAGACCCAGTACTTC. As protein: CASSQGHLYQETQYF. The rearrangement uses TRBV4-3 and TRBJ2-5, with TRBD1 as a possible D gene (6 bases). The CDR3 has 15 amino acids. Germline V gene data show CDR1 as LGHNA and CDR2 as YSLEER. Trimming removed 3 bases at V and 0 bases at J, with 11 bases between.

In its sample, this clonotype was seen a few times. The chain links TRBV5-6 to TRBJ2-7; D unclear. The germline V and J ends were trimmed by 1 base and 6 bases, with 14 bases remaining between them. Looked up from germline, CDR1 is SGHDT and CDR2 is YYEEEE. The CDR3 consists of 14 residues. The CDR3 DNA sequence: TGTGCCAGCAGCTTGAATCTTTTGGTAGGCGAGCAGTACTTC. Its translation: CASSLNLLVGEQYF. The full variable domain, completed using reference TRBV5-6 and TRBJ2-7, is DAGVTQSPTHLIKTRGQQVTLRCSPKSGHDTVSWYQQALGQGPQFIFQYYEEEERQRGNFPDRFSGHQFPNYSSELNVNALLLGDSALYLCASSLNLLVGEQYFGPGTRLTVT.

This chain uses TRBV12-3 or TRBV12-4 with TRBJ1-1; unclear D gene. V was clipped by 5 bases and J by 2 bases, with 24 bases between them. CDR3 length: 18 amino acids. The CDR3 DNA follows: TGTGCCAGCAGTGATTTAGTTTCCCGTTATGGGTTTAACACTGAAGCTTTCTTT. This sequence encodes CASSDLVSRYGFNTEAFF.

This chain uses TRBV5-4 with TRBJ2-5, with D perhaps being TRBD1 or TRBD2 (5 bases each). V was pared by 4 bases and J by 7 bases, with 14 bases between. Germline CDR1 SGHNT, CDR2 YYREEE (reference sequence). This CDR3 is 13 amino acids long. As DNA, the CDR3 is TGTGCCAGCAGCGACCAGGGAGCTGGGACCCAGTACTTC. Translating gives CASSDQGAGTQYF.